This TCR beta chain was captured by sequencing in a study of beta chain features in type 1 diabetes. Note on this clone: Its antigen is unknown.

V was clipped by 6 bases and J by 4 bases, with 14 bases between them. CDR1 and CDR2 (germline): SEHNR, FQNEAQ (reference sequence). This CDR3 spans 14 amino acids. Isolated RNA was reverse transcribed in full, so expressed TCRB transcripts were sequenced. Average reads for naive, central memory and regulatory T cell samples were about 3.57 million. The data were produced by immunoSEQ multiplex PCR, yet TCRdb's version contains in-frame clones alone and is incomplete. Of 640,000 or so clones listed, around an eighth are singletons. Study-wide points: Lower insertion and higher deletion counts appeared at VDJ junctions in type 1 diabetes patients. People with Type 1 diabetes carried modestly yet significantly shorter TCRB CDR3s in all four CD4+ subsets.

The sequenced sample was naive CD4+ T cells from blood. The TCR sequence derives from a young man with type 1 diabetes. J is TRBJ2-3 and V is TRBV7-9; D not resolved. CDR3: CASRDPSRADTQYF. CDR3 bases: TGTGCCAGCAGGGACCCCTCTCGGGCAGATACGCAGTATTTT.